The subject of this entry is one T cell receptor beta chain. This table comes from immunoSEQ multiplex PCR, and its TCRdb copy is limited to in-frame clones, with some not included. This sample has approximately 360,000 clones; almost 90% occur once, and the top ten carry 6.5% to 7%. These data originate in a study of blood T cell repertoires in COVID-19. Study-wide context: Acute and convalescent COVID-19 specimens originated in the United States, Italy and Spain. PBMCs, B-cell-depleted T cells, or T cells provided the cDNA or gDNA that made up the material.

Between the trimmed V and J ends, which lost 3 bases and 5 bases, there was a span of 17 bases. Germline loops: CDR1 SEHNR, CDR2 FQNEAQ (reference sequence). CDR3 size: 15 residues. This TCR derives from a man between 18 and 29 years old with active or convalescent COVID-19. This chain links TRBV7-9 with TRBJ2-7; a possible D gene is TRBD1 (6 bases). The source material was peripheral blood. The CDR3 is CASSFLTGPLNEQYF. CDR3 DNA sequence: TGTGCCAGCAGCTTTTTGACAGGACCCCTAAACGAGCAGTACTTC.